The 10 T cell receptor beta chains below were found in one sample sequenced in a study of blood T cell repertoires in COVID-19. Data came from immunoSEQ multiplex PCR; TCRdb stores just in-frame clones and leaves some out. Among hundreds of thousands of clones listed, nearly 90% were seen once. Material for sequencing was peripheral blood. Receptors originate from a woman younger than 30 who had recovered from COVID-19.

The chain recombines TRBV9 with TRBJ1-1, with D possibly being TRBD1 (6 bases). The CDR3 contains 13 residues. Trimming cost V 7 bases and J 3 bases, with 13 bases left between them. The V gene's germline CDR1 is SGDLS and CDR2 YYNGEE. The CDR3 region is CASGPRGHTEAFF. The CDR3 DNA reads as TGTGCCAGCGGTCCCAGGGGCCACACTGAAGCTTTCTTT.

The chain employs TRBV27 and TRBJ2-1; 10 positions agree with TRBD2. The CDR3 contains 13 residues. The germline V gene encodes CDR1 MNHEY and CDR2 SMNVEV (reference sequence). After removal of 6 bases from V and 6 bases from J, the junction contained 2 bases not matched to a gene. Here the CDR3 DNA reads TGTGCCAGCAGACCTAGCGGGAGCAATGAGCAGTTCTTC. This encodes CASRPSGSNEQFF.

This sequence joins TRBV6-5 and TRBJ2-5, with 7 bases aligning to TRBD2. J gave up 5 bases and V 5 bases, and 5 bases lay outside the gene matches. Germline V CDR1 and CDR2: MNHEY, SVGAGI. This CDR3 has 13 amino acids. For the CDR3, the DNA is TGTGCCAGCAGTAAGGGACTACTGGAGACCCAGTACTTC. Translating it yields CASSKGLLETQYF.

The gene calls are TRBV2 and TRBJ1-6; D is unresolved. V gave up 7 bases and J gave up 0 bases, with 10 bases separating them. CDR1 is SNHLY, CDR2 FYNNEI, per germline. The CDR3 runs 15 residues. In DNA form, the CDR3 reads TGTGCCAGCATCCTACGGAGCTCCTATAATTCACCCCTCCACTTT. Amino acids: CASILRSSYNSPLHF.

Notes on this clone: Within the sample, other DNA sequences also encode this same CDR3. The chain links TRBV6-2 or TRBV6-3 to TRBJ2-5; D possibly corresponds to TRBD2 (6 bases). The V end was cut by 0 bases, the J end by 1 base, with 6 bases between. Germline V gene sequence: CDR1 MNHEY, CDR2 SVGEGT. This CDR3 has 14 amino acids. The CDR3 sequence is CASSYSGLQETQYF. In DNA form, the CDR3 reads TGTGCCAGCAGTTACTCGGGACTCCAAGAGACCCAGTACTTC.

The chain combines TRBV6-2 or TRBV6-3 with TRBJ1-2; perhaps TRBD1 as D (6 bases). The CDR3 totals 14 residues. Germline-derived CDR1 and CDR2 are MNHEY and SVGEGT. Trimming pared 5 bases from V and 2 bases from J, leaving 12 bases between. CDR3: CASSKTTGNYGYTF. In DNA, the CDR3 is TGTGCCAGCAGTAAGACCACAGGGAACTATGGCTACACCTTC.

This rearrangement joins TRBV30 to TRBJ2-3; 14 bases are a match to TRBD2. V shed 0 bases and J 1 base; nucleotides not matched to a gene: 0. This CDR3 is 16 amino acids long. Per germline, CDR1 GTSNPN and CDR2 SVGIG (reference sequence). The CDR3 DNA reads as TGTGCCTGGAGTGTGGGACTAGCGGGAGGCACAGATACGCAGTATTTT. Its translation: CAWSVGLAGGTDTQYF.

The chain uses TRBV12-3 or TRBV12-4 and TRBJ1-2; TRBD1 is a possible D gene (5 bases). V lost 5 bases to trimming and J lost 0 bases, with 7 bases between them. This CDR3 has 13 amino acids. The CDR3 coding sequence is TGTGCCAGCAGTCAGACAGCTAACTATGGCTACACCTTC. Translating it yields CASSQTANYGYTF.

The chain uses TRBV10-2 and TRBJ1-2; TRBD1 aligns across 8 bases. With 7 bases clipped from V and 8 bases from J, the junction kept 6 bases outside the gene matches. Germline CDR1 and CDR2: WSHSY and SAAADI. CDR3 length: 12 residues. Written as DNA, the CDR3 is TGCGCCAGCATTGGACAGGGAGAGGGCTACACCTTC. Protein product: CASIGQGEGYTF.

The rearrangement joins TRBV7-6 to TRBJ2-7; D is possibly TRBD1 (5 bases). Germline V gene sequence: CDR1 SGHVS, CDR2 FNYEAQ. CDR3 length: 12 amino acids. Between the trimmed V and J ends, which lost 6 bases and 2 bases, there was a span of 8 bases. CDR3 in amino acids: CASSLDTYEQYF. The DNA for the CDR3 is TGTGCCAGCAGTTTGGACACCTACGAGCAGTACTTC.